The present T cell receptor beta chain was sequenced within a study of shared clonotypes between healthy human individuals. On the study more broadly: The composition of the donors was a couple of women and a few men aged 18 to 49. A donor's plate count was three for CD4 naive and three for CD4 memory; CD8 naive had two and CD8 memory one.

TCRdb keeps only in-frame clones here, not all; method: immunoSEQ multiplex PCR. Of some 2,400,000 clones listed, approximately 96% are singletons. Regarding this clone: Antigen specificity is unknown.

Regarding the study as a whole: Sharing across four donors was highest in naive CD4 (roughly 5%) and lowest in memory CD8 (about 0.4%).

The ends lost 2 bases at V and 4 bases at J; junction bases unmatched: 4. The CDR3 is made up of 15 amino acids. The V gene's germline CDR1 is SGHNT and CDR2 YYREEE (reference sequence). This receptor was taken from a man younger than 35 in good health. Sequencing used naive CD4+ T cells sorted from blood. The sample's subset: CD45RA+ positively selected. The chain combines TRBV5-4 with TRBJ2-3; the match to TRBD1 covers 10 bases. CDR3 bases: TGTGCCAGCAGCTTACCGACAGGGGGCCCAGATACGCAGTATTTT. Its translation: CASSLPTGGPDTQYF. The complete variable domain, with remaining parts taken from reference TRBV5-4 and TRBJ2-3, reads ETGVTQSPTHLIKTRGQQVTLRCSSQSGHNTVSWYQQALGQGPQFIFQYYREEENGRGNFPPRFSGLQFPNYSSELNVNALELDDSALYLCASSLPTGGPDTQYFGPGTRLTVL.